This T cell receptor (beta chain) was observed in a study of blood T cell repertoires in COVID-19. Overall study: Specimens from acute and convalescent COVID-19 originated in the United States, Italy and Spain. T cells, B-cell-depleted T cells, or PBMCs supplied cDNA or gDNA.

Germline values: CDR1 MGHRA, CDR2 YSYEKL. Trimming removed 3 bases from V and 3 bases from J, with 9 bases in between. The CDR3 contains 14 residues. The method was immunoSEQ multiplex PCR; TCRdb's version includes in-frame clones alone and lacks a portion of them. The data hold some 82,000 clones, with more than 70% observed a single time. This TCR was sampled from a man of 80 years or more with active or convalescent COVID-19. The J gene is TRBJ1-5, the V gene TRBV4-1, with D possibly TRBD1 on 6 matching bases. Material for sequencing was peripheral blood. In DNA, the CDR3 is TGCGCCAGCAGCCAGGGACAATACAATCAGCCCCAGCATTTT. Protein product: CASSQGQYNQPQHF.